These 10 T cell receptor beta chains came from one sample sequenced in a study of blood T cell repertoires in COVID-19. The assay was immunoSEQ multiplex PCR, and TCRdb's table has in-frame clones only and misses some. Of some 100,000 clones in the sample, approximately 82% were seen once. Sequencing was carried out using peripheral blood. These receptors were collected from a woman older than 75 with active or convalescent COVID-19.

The V and J genes are TRBV28 and TRBJ1-4; D possibly corresponds to TRBD1 (5 bases). The V gene lost 4 bases and the J gene lost 8 bases, with 14 bases spanning the gap. The germline V gene has CDR1 MDHEN and CDR2 SYDVKM. The CDR3 covers 14 residues. The CDR3 sequence: CASSSSRAGEKLFF. CDR3 nucleotides: TGTGCCAGCAGTTCCTCCAGGGCGGGAGAAAAACTGTTTTTT.

V is TRBV9 and J is TRBJ1-4, with TRBD1 matching over 8 bases. Germline V lookup: CDR1 SGDLS, CDR2 YYNGEE. CDR3 length: 14 residues. V lost 3 bases to trimming and J lost 7 bases; unmatched junction nucleotides: 5. CDR3 DNA sequence: TGTGCCAGCAGCGCCCGGACAGGGTTTGAAAAACTGTTTTTT. It specifies CASSARTGFEKLFF.

This clone was seen just once. The chain joins TRBV6-6 to TRBJ1-2; 8 nucleotides agree with TRBD1. Germline lookup yields CDR1 MNHNY and CDR2 SVGAGI (reference sequence). V lost 0 bases to trimming and J lost 4 bases; unmatched junction nucleotides: 7. This CDR3 comprises 16 residues. The CDR3: CASSYSDRVNSYGYTF. The CDR3 DNA sequence: TGTGCCAGCAGTTACTCGGACAGGGTGAATAGCTATGGCTACACCTTC.

The rearrangement joins TRBV10-3 to TRBJ2-3; D gene unclear. CDR3 length: 14 amino acids. Trimming took off 4 bases at V and 0 bases at J, with 8 bases between the two ends. The germline V gene encodes CDR1 ENHRY and CDR2 SYGVKD. The CDR3 nucleotides read TGTGCCATCAGTGGAGGTTCTAGCACAGATACGCAGTATTTT. Protein product: CAISGGSSTDTQYF.

V is TRBV6-1 and J is TRBJ2-5, with TRBD2 as a possible D gene (5 bases). Looked up from germline, CDR1 is MNHNS and CDR2 is SASEGT. V lost 2 bases and J 5 bases, leaving 12 bases between the germline ends. This CDR3 has 14 amino acids. The CDR3 nucleotides are TGTGCCAGCAGTGAATCCACGGGAAGGGAGACCCAGTACTTC. It encodes CASSESTGRETQYF.

This clone was counted a few times. The chain recombines TRBV3-1 (or the pseudogene TRBV3-2) with TRBJ1-3; 10 bases match TRBD1. The CDR3 contains 16 residues. V shed 5 bases and J 0 bases; nucleotides not matched to a gene: 4. Germline V gives CDR1 LGHDT, CDR2 YNNKEL (reference sequence). The CDR3 region is CASSATGGYSGNTIYF. For the CDR3, the DNA is TGTGCCAGCAGCGCGACAGGGGGCTACTCTGGAAACACCATATATTTT.

The genes are TRBV6-5 and TRBJ1-1; TRBD1 matches at 11 bases. This CDR3 has 15 amino acids. Germline V gives CDR1 MNHEY, CDR2 SVGAGI. Germline trimming cut 2 bases from V and 7 bases from J; bases unmatched to any gene: 6. The CDR3 reads CASSYPGTGGIEAFF. CDR3 bases: TGTGCCAGCAGTTACCCCGGGACAGGGGGTATTGAAGCTTTCTTT.

The rearrangement links TRBV6-5 to TRBJ2-5, with 10 positions matching TRBD1. The trim removed 5 bases at V and 8 bases at J, leaving 8 bases unmatched. CDR3 length: 14 residues. The germline CDR1 and CDR2 sequences are MNHEY and SVGAGI. CDR3 region: CASSNRDRGRTQYF. The CDR3 bases are TGTGCCAGCAGTAACCGGGACAGGGGAAGAACCCAGTACTTC.

The V call is TRBV4-2, the J call TRBJ1-1; D unclear. This CDR3 region has 15 residues. CDR1 is LGHNA and CDR2 is YNFKEQ in the germline V gene. Trimming pared 0 bases from V and 1 base from J, leaving 9 bases between. CDR3 sequence: CASSQDMSGNTEAFF. The DNA for the CDR3 is TGTGCCAGCAGCCAAGATATGTCGGGGAACACTGAAGCTTTCTTT.

This clone was counted a single time. The gene calls are TRBV24-1 and TRBJ2-1, with 7 nucleotides matching TRBD1. V gave up 3 bases and J gave up 3 bases; unmatched junction bases: 7. This CDR3 has 16 residues. CDR1 and CDR2 (germline): KGHDR, SFDVKD. DNA for the CDR3: TGTGCCACCAGTGATCCAGGGGACAGTCTCTACAATGAGCAGTTCTTC. Encoded protein: CATSDPGDSLYNEQFF.